Listed here is a single T cell receptor beta chain. The PCR used 60 Vbeta and 13 Jbeta primers. Repertoires were generated with immunoSEQ multiplex PCR, while TCRdb's copy carries only in-frame clones and drops some. The sample has 110,000 to 150,000 clones, about four fifths seen once. This entry belongs to a study of cytomegalovirus exposure and HLA in healthy donors. V gave up 4 bases and J gave up 0 bases, with 14 bases separating them. Germline V gene lookup returns CDR1 SQVTM and CDR2 ANQGSEA. The CDR3 totals 15 residues. Sequences were obtained from PBMCs. The rearrangement uses TRBV29-1 and TRBJ2-3; D ambiguous. The TCR was taken from a man younger than 30 in good health and CMV-seropositive. CDR3 bases: TGCAGCGTTGGCCAGGCGACCATGAGCACAGATACGCAGTATTTT. It yields the protein CSVGQATMSTDTQYF.